Below, 10 T cell receptor beta chains from the same sample are listed, as sequenced in a study (dated by TCRdb to between 2015 and 2017). Tregs were isolated as CD4+CD25+CD127-/low cells. The receptor library was made with 5' RACE. Sequencer: Illumina MiSeq. TCRdb handled the public reads itself, with Q25 trimming in fastp and clone calling in MiXCR, and kept productive beta chains. CDR3 protein sequences are deduplicated, and each keeps its most common genes and DNA. Across this sample there are more than 7,500 distinct CDR3 sequences, with under 40% seen only once. The ten largest clones represent about 5.3% of the sample. The material sequenced was Tregs sorted from blood. These receptors were collected from a female donor with breast cancer.

As concerns this clonotype: The conserved phenylalanine or tryptophan normally closing the CDR3 is absent here, so this likely arose from a read error. The chain joins TRBV20-1 to TRBJ2-7, with unresolved D. Germline CDR1 reads DFQATT; CDR2 reads SNEGSKA (reference sequence). V was clipped by 3 bases and J by 2 bases, with 14 bases between them. The CDR3 runs to 14 residues. CDR3 loop: CSARFFSRAYEQYL. The CDR3 nucleotides read TGCAGTGCTAGGTTCTTCTCGAGAGCCTACGAGCAGTACCTC.

Points on this clonotype: One end of the junction varies from germline; a read error may be responsible. The rearrangement uses TRBV20-1 and TRBJ1-2; tentatively, D is TRBD1 (5 bases). From germline, CDR1 is DFQATT and CDR2 SNEGSKA (reference sequence). The CDR3 covers 15 residues. Here the CDR3 reads CGASPMGGNNYGYTF. CDR3 sequence (DNA): TGCGGTGCTAGTCCCATGGGGGGGAATAACTATGGCTACACCTTC.

The chain carries TRBV7-9 and TRBJ2-7; D gene unclear. CDR1 is SEHNR, CDR2 FQNEAQ, per germline (reference sequence). The germline V and J ends were trimmed by 2 bases and 4 bases, with 3 bases remaining between them. This CDR3 is 11 amino acids long. The CDR3 bases are TGTGCCAGCAGCTTATCTTACGAGCAGTACTTC. Its translation: CASSLSYEQYF.

The V call is TRBV6-2 or TRBV6-3, the J call TRBJ2-7; no reliable D call. Germline V gene data show CDR1 as MNHEY and CDR2 as SVGEGT. This CDR3 region has 12 residues. V dropped 6 bases and J dropped 3 bases, with 9 bases sitting between them. Here the CDR3 DNA reads TGTGCCAGCAGCGATAGAGGCTACGAGCAGTACTTC. Protein product: CASSDRGYEQYF.

V usage is TRBV5-1 and J usage is TRBJ2-2, with D possibly matching TRBD1 (5 bases). Germline CDR1 is SGHRS and CDR2 is YFSETQ. Trimming removed 1 base at V and 3 bases at J, with 7 bases between. This CDR3 has 14 amino acids. The CDR3 DNA follows: TGCGCCAGCAGCTTGTTAGGGGACACCGGGGAGCTGTTTTTT. This codes for CASSLLGDTGELFF.

Note on this clonotype: This may come from a read error, since a much larger clone is one base off. The rearrangement joins TRBV15 to TRBJ2-4, with TRBD1 identical over 8 bases. The CDR3 spans 17 residues. V lost 8 bases, J lost 0 bases, and 12 bases stayed unmatched. Germline-derived CDR1 and CDR2 are LNHNV and YYDKDF (reference sequence). CDR3 in amino acids: CATSPPGQGLAKNIQYF. The CDR3, as DNA: TGTGCCACCTCCCCCCCTGGACAGGGACTAGCCAAAAACATTCAGTACTTC.

Comment on this clonotype: Possible read error: a much larger clone is one base away. This rearrangement joins TRBV6-1 to TRBJ1-1; TRBD1 is a possible D gene (5 bases). The CDR3 covers 14 residues. Trimming cost V 7 bases and J 5 bases, with 17 bases left between them. The germline gives CDR1 MNHNS, CDR2 SASEGT. This CDR3 reads CASTRDGGGTEAFF. The CDR3 DNA follows: TGTGCCAGCACGCGAGACGGGGGGGGAACTGAAGCTTTCTTT.

The chain is built from TRBV7-9 and TRBJ1-1; D is unclear. CDR3 size: 10 residues. V lost 2 bases, J lost 8 bases, and 3 bases lay in between. Per the germline V gene, CDR1 is SEHNR and CDR2 is FQNEAQ (reference sequence). CDR3 loop: CASSLPEAFF. Written as DNA, the CDR3 is TGTGCCAGCAGCTTACCCGAAGCTTTCTTT.

The sample holds a few counts of this clonotype. The chain uses TRBV7-6 and TRBJ2-7, with a weak D call TRBD2 (5 bases). Looked up from germline, CDR1 is SGHVS and CDR2 is FNYEAQ. The CDR3 length is 15 residues. V lost 5 bases, J lost 4 bases, and 18 bases lay in between. The CDR3 loop reads CASSEGVQEYYEQYF. The CDR3 DNA reads TGTGCCAGCAGCGAGGGAGTTCAGGAATATTACGAGCAGTACTTC.

The chain uses TRBV20-1 and TRBJ2-1; D call uncertain. Trimming pared 4 bases from V and 5 bases from J, leaving 15 bases between. The CDR3 runs to 14 residues. Germline V gene data show CDR1 as DFQATT and CDR2 as SNEGSKA (reference sequence). CDR3 DNA sequence: TGCAGTGCTACTGACCGTCCGGGCAACAATGAGCAGTTCTTC. Translated, it gives CSATDRPGNNEQFF.